These 25 T cell receptor beta chains were all obtained from the same sample, sequenced in a study of beta chain features in type 1 diabetes. Findings and limits, study-wide: Type 1 diabetes patients showed a moderate but significant shortening of TCRB CDR3s in all four CD4+ subsets.

For these TCRs, the target antigens are not known. Expressed TCRB transcripts were sequenced, since all the RNA that had been isolated was reverse transcribed. Produced via immunoSEQ multiplex PCR; TCRdb's table is partial and in-frame only. The repertoire has roughly 150,000 clones, approximately 8.4% of them found once; the top ten carry approximately 0.5%. The sequencing input was central memory CD4+ T cells from blood. These receptors came from a man aged 18 to 30 with type 1 diabetes.

This clone was observed many times. The chain carries TRBV11-2 and TRBJ1-2; D not certain. Trimming took off 4 bases at V and 7 bases at J, with 13 bases between the two ends. The CDR3 length is 13 residues. Germline assignment: CDR1 SGHAT and CDR2 FQNNGV. This CDR3 reads CASSSLAGSGYTF. The CDR3 DNA reads as TGTGCCAGCAGCTCACTGGCGGGTAGTGGCTACACCTTC.

V and J are TRBV15 and TRBJ2-7, with D maybe TRBD2 (6 bases). The germline V and J ends were trimmed by 4 bases and 3 bases, with 10 bases remaining between them. The CDR3 extends over 13 amino acids. Per germline, CDR1 LNHNV and CDR2 YYDKDF (reference sequence). In nucleotides, the CDR3 is TGTGCCACCAGCACCGGGAGCGGCTACGAGCAGTACTTC. It encodes CATSTGSGYEQYF.

This clone was found a few times. CDR3 DNA: TGTGCCAGCATCGGAGCGGGGGGGCGTCTCACAGATACGCAGTATTTT. Its protein is CASIGAGGRLTDTQYF. V and J are TRBV28 and TRBJ2-3; TRBD2 aligns across 10 bases. CDR1 is MDHEN and CDR2 is SYDVKM in the germline V gene. The CDR3 length is 16 residues. V shed 7 bases, J shed 2 bases, and the junction held 9 bases outside the gene matches.

V is TRBV23-1 and J is TRBJ2-4; the D is unclear. TRBV23-1 is reported as an ORF; its role is uncertain. The V end was cut by 0 bases, the J end by 0 bases, with 24 bases between. The CDR3 is 21 amino acids. CDR3: CASSQSIVRPAHGIAKNIQYF. In DNA, the CDR3 is TGCGCCAGCAGTCAATCGATAGTCAGGCCTGCGCACGGAATAGCCAAAAACATTCAGTACTTC.

The rearrangement uses TRBV30 and TRBJ2-3; D possibly corresponds to TRBD2 (5 bases). The germline CDR1 and CDR2 sequences are GTSNPN and SVGIG (reference sequence). The V end lost 3 bases, the J end lost 0 bases, and 7 bases lay between the germline ends. The CDR3 consists of 13 residues. In DNA form, the CDR3 reads TGTGCCTGGAGCGGGATAAGCACAGATACGCAGTATTTT. Its translation is CAWSGISTDTQYF.

The chain links TRBV27 to TRBJ2-3; TRBD2 agrees at 10 bases. The germline V gene encodes CDR1 MNHEY and CDR2 SMNVEV (reference sequence). The CDR3 totals 15 residues. With 5 bases clipped from V and 3 bases from J, the junction kept 5 bases outside the gene matches. CDR3 bases: TGTGCCAGCAGTCGAGCGGGAGGGCGTACAGATACGCAGTATTTT. Residues: CASSRAGGRTDTQYF.

The V gene is TRBV5-1, the J gene TRBJ2-7; 9 bases match TRBD2. CDR1 SGHRS and CDR2 YFSETQ come from the germline V gene. The V and J ends lost 6 bases and 4 bases, in that order; junction bases with no gene match: 8. The length of the CDR3 is 14 residues. In nucleotides, the CDR3 is TGCGCCAGCACCGTGGGGGCGGGAGGGTACGAGCAGTACTTC. Translation gives CASTVGAGGYEQYF. The full variable domain, rest sourced from reference TRBV5-1 and TRBJ2-7, is KAGVTQTPRYLIKTRGQQVTLSCSPISGHRSVSWYQQTPGQGLQFLFEYFSETQRNKGNFPGRFSGRQFSNSRSEMNVSTLELGDSALYLCASTVGAGGYEQYFGPGTRLTVT.

This clone has only a few counts. The chain combines TRBV30 with TRBJ2-7, with 8 bases lining up with TRBD1. CDR1 is GTSNPN, CDR2 SVGIG, per germline (reference sequence). The length of the CDR3 is 14 residues. J lost 2 bases, V lost 7 bases, and 10 bases had no gene match. The DNA for the CDR3 is TGTGCCTCAACGGATAGGACAGGGCCCTACGAGCAGTACTTC. This gives the protein CASTDRTGPYEQYF.

CDR3 bases: TGTGCCAGCAGCTTAGCGGGACAGGGGGGAGTCAACGTCCTGACTTTC. It specifies CASSLAGQGGVNVLTF. This chain links TRBV7-2 with TRBJ2-6; 11 bases line up with TRBD1. Per the germline V gene, CDR1 is SGHTA and CDR2 is FQGNSA. CDR3 length equals 16 residues. The J segment lost 9 bases and the V segment lost 0 bases, leaving 4 bases of the junction unmatched. The variable domain in full, completed from reference TRBV7-2 and TRBJ2-6, reads GAGVSQSPSNKVTEKGKDVELRCDPISGHTALYWYRQSLGQGLEFLIYFQGNSAPDKSGLPSDRFSAERTGGSVSTLTIQRTQQEDSAVYLCASSLAGQGGVNVLTFGAGSRLTVL.

This chain links TRBV6-6 with TRBJ1-2, with unresolved D. Germline-derived CDR1 and CDR2 are MNHNY and SVGAGI (reference sequence). The CDR3 is 13 amino acids. V lost 5 bases to trimming and J lost 6 bases, with 13 bases between them. CDR3 sequence reads: CASSLRIHHGYTF. The CDR3 nucleotides are TGTGCCAGCAGTCTGAGGATTCACCATGGCTACACCTTC.

The rearrangement uses TRBV15 and TRBJ1-2; 8 positions agree with TRBD1. Looked up from germline, CDR1 is LNHNV and CDR2 is YYDKDF (reference sequence). J lost 0 bases, V lost 0 bases, and 6 bases had no gene match. This CDR3 contains 17 residues. This CDR3 is CATSRDGQGYANYGYTF. As DNA, the CDR3 is TGTGCCACCAGCAGAGATGGACAGGGCTATGCTAACTATGGCTACACCTTC.

The rearrangement uses TRBV19 and TRBJ2-7; 8 bases are shared with TRBD2. CDR3 size: 15 residues. Trimming removed 7 bases from V and 2 bases from J; junction bases left unmatched: 10. CDR1 and CDR2 from the germline V gene are LNHDA and SQIVND (reference sequence). The CDR3 here is CASTRHGGAPYEQYF. The CDR3 DNA reads as TGTGCCAGTACCCGGCACGGGGGGGCCCCCTACGAGCAGTACTTC.

The V call is TRBV2, the J call TRBJ2-7, with 7 bases matching TRBD1. Germline CDR1 is SNHLY and CDR2 is FYNNEI. The CDR3 is made up of 13 amino acids. Trimming took 6 bases from V and 4 from J; bases not matched to a gene: 6. The chain's CDR3 is CASRGTAQYEQYF. CDR3 bases: TGTGCCAGCAGAGGGACAGCACAATACGAGCAGTACTTC.

The table lists this clone with a few counts. The gene calls are TRBV27 and TRBJ1-1; possibly TRBD1 for D (6 bases). Between the trimmed V and J ends, which lost 6 bases and 0 bases, there was a span of 8 bases. The CDR3 has 13 residues. In germline, CDR1 is MNHEY, CDR2 SMNVEV (reference sequence). The DNA for the CDR3 is TGTGCCAGCAGGCGACAGGTGAACACTGAAGCTTTCTTT. It yields the protein CASRRQVNTEAFF.

This clone came up a few times. V gene TRBV28 combines with J gene TRBJ2-7; 9 positions match TRBD2. The CDR3 is 16 residues long. V shed 5 bases, J shed 2 bases, and the junction held 10 bases outside the gene matches. Germline V gene lookup returns CDR1 MDHEN and CDR2 SYDVKM. The CDR3 spells CASSPGGLAPTYEQYF. In DNA, the CDR3 is TGTGCCAGCAGTCCTGGAGGACTAGCGCCGACCTACGAGCAGTACTTC.

This clone was counted many times. This chain connects TRBV6-1 to TRBJ2-5, with D maybe TRBD1 (6 bases). The germline V gene has CDR1 MNHNS and CDR2 SASEGT. The V gene lost 2 bases and the J gene lost 5 bases, with 15 bases spanning the gap. This CDR3 comprises 15 residues. DNA for the CDR3: TGTGCCAGCAGTGAACAGACAGGAAGATCGGAGACCCAGTACTTC. It translates to CASSEQTGRSETQYF.

This clone was seen only a few times. This rearrangement joins TRBV4-2 to TRBJ2-3, with a weak D call TRBD2 (5 bases). Per germline, CDR1 LGHNA and CDR2 YNFKEQ. Trimming left V 0 bases short and J 3 bases short, with 16 bases between. The CDR3 runs 17 residues. The CDR3 loop is CASSQEGARRWTDTQYF. The CDR3, as DNA: TGTGCCAGCAGCCAAGAGGGAGCGCGGAGGTGGACAGATACGCAGTATTTT.

The chain couples TRBV5-6 to TRBJ1-4, with 8 nucleotides matching TRBD1. CDR3 length: 14 residues. Losses at the gene ends were 2 bases for V and 12 bases for J; bases not matched to a gene: 9. The germline CDR1 and CDR2 sequences are SGHDT and YYEEEE. The CDR3, as DNA: TGTGCCAGCAGCTTCGGGAGGACAGGGAGGGAACTGTTTTTT. It codes for CASSFGRTGRELFF.

There are a few counts of this clone. This chain uses TRBV7-2 with TRBJ2-5, with 7 bases aligning to TRBD1. The CDR3 runs 13 residues. Per the germline V gene, CDR1 is SGHTA and CDR2 is FQGNSA. The V gene end was trimmed by 4 bases and the J gene end by 4 bases; junction bases not matched to a gene: 3. CDR3 residues: CASSSGQRETQYF. The CDR3 DNA sequence: TGTGCCAGCAGCTCGGGACAGAGAGAGACCCAGTACTTC.

In this sample, this clone turned up a few times. This chain uses TRBV19 with TRBJ2-7, with TRBD1 as a possible D gene (5 bases). Trimming cost V 4 bases and J 6 bases, with 13 bases left between them. The CDR3 is 13 residues long. Germline V gene lookup returns CDR1 LNHDA and CDR2 SQIVND (reference sequence). The CDR3 is CASSRNQGREQYF. The CDR3 coding sequence is TGTGCCAGTAGTAGAAACCAGGGTCGCGAGCAGTACTTC.

The chain carries TRBV28 and TRBJ1-2, with D uncertain. The germline V and J ends were trimmed by 8 bases and 0 bases, with 7 bases remaining between them. CDR1 is MDHEN and CDR2 is SYDVKM in the germline V gene. There are 12 residues in the CDR3. The CDR3 loop is CASSRANYGYTF. The CDR3, as DNA: TGTGCCAGCTCCCGGGCTAACTATGGCTACACCTTC.

V is TRBV28 and J is TRBJ2-1, with 13 bases fitting TRBD2. After removal of 6 bases from V and 10 bases from J, the junction contained 6 bases not matched to a gene. The CDR3 extends over 14 amino acids. Per germline, CDR1 MDHEN and CDR2 SYDVKM. CDR3: CASRGGLAGSEQFF. The CDR3 DNA sequence: TGTGCCAGCAGGGGGGGACTAGCGGGAAGCGAGCAGTTCTTC.

This clone was recorded a few times. The chain joins TRBV6-6 to TRBJ2-7; D call uncertain. Trimming left V 5 bases short and J 2 bases short, with 10 bases between. From germline, CDR1 is MNHNY and CDR2 SVGAGI (reference sequence). The CDR3 loop spans 13 amino acids. The chain's CDR3 is CASSIQSTYEQYF. In DNA form, the CDR3 reads TGTGCCAGCAGTATTCAGTCGACCTACGAGCAGTACTTC.

This clone was counted only a few times. The V call is TRBV18, the J call TRBJ2-7, with 7 bases identical to TRBD2. From germline, CDR1 is KGHSH and CDR2 LQKENI. V was pared by 5 bases and J by 7 bases, with 11 bases of the junction left unmatched. The length of the CDR3 is 14 residues. The CDR3 sequence: CASSSLSGTWEQYF. For the CDR3, the DNA is TGTGCCAGCTCAAGCTTGAGCGGGACCTGGGAGCAGTACTTC.

The J gene is TRBJ2-7, the V gene TRBV5-4; a possible D gene is TRBD1 (6 bases). Trimming left V 5 bases short and J 6 bases short, with 15 bases between. The CDR3 sequence is 13 residues long. Looked up from germline, CDR1 is SGHNT and CDR2 is YYREEE (reference sequence). Here the CDR3 DNA reads TGTGCCAGCAGTCGAGACAGGCAAAGCGAGCAGTACTTC. Translated, it gives CASSRDRQSEQYF.